This is a list of T cell receptor beta chains from one sample in a study of blood T cell repertoires in COVID-19. Sequencing was performed with immunoSEQ multiplex PCR; in TCRdb, only in-frame clones are kept and a portion is missing. The data contain about 520,000 clones, 70% to 90% of them seen just once; the ten biggest clones take up about 3%. What was sequenced was peripheral blood. The receptor set was obtained from a human donor in a cohort sampled during active COVID-19. CDR3s include the opening cysteine and the closing phenylalanine or tryptophan. The D gene is left open where the match is weak. The size entry is marked missing in some rows and otherwise reads once, few, many or a size class.

clone_size | d_call | j_call | v_call | cdr3_length | cdr3_nt | cdr3_aa
once | TRBD1 | TRBJ1-5 | TRBV5-5 | 15 | TGTGCCAGCAGCACAGGGACAGGGCAAAGTCAGCCCCAGCATTTT | CASSTGTGQSQPQHF
NA | TRBD1 | TRBJ2-1 | TRBV28 | 15 | TGTGCCAGCAGTTGGACAGGGACCTACTACAATGAGCAGTTCTTC | CASSWTGTYYNEQFF
NA | TRBD1 | TRBJ2-2 | TRBV6-6 | 15 | TGTGCCAGCAGAACCGGGACAGGGAACACCGGGGAGCTGTTTTTT | CASRTGTGNTGELFF
NA | NA | TRBJ2-7 | TRBV7-3 | 15 | TGTGCCAGCAGCTTAATGGATGTTGGGCCGGACGAGCAGTACTTC | CASSLMDVGPDEQYF
NA | TRBD2 | TRBJ2-2 | TRBV7-2 | 18 | TGTGCCAGCAGCTTAGGACTAGCGGGAGCCGCGAACACCGGGGAGCTGTTTTTT | CASSLGLAGAANTGELFF
NA | TRBD2 | TRBJ2-3 | TRBV9 | 15 | TGTGCCAGCAGCGTCGCTAGCGGGAGGGTGGATACGCAGTATTTT | CASSVASGRVDTQYF
NA | NA | TRBJ2-1 | TRBV2 | 14 | TGTGCCAGCAGTGGTCAACAGGGATTCTATGAGCAGTTCTTC | CASSGQQGFYEQFF
NA | TRBD2 | TRBJ2-2 | TRBV5-4 | 16 | TGTGCCAGCAGCACCCGACTAGCGGGGTCCACCGGGGAGCTGTTTTTT | CASSTRLAGSTGELFF
NA | NA | TRBJ2-2 | TRBV7-8 | 15 | TGTGCCAGCAGCTTAGAGGCAGCGAGGACCGGGGAGCTGTTTTTT | CASSLEAARTGELFF
NA | NA | TRBJ2-7 | TRBV5-1 | 15 | TGCGCCAGCAGCCCGTCGGGACTGGACTCCTACGAGCAGTACTTC | CASSPSGLDSYEQYF
NA | NA | TRBJ1-1 | TRBV18 | 16 | TGTGCCAGCTCACCAGAACGGAGCCTTGGTGGAACTGAAGCTTTCTTT | CASSPERSLGGTEAFF
NA | TRBD1 | TRBJ2-5 | TRBV5-4 | 14 | TGTGCCAGCAGCTTCCAGGGGGCTAGGGAGACCCAGTACTTC | CASSFQGARETQYF
NA | NA | TRBJ2-3 | TRBV27 | 14 | TGTGCCAGTACGTCTGGAGGGAGCGGGGATACGCAGTATTTT | CASTSGGSGDTQYF
NA | NA | TRBJ1-1 | TRBV12-1 | 15 | TGTGCCAGCAGCTTTGTGGGCAGGGGGTGGACTGAAGCTTTCTTT | CASSFVGRGWTEAFF
NA | TRBD1 | TRBJ2-7 | TRBV13 | 16 | TGTGCCAGCAGCTTAGGCGGGGGACAGGGGGTTGGCGAGCAGTACTTC | CASSLGGGQGVGEQYF
NA | NA | TRBJ1-3 | TRBV5-5 | 15 | TGTGCCAGCAGCTTCGATTCTAGCTCTGGAAACACCATATATTTT | CASSFDSSSGNTIYF
NA | NA | TRBJ2-1 | TRBV3-1/TRBV3-2 | 15 | TGTGCCAGCAGCACGGACAGATTTCCCTACAATGAGCAGTTCTTC | CASSTDRFPYNEQFF
NA | NA | TRBJ1-5 | TRBV3-1/TRBV3-2 | 13 | TGTGCCAGCAGCCAAGCAGGAAATCAGCCCCAGCATTTT | CASSQAGNQPQHF
NA | NA | TRBJ1-2 | TRBV21-1 | 14 | TGTGCCAGCAGCAAAGCTGGCAGGGTTTCTGGCTACACCTTC | CASSKAGRVSGYTF
NA | TRBD1 | TRBJ1-6 | TRBV7-9 | 15 | TGTGCCAGCAGCCCCCGGACAGGGGGAGGATCACCCCTCCACTTT | CASSPRTGGGSPLHF
NA | NA | TRBJ1-1 | TRBV19 | 12 | TGTGCCAGTAGTATCTCGAACACTGAAGCTTTCTTT | CASSISNTEAFF
NA | NA | TRBJ1-5 | TRBV5-6 | 13 | TGTGCCAGCAGCAAGACCTGGGGGGAGCCCCAGCATTTT | CASSKTWGEPQHF
NA | NA | TRBJ2-1 | TRBV5-1 | 15 | TGCGCCAGCAGCCCCAGGGGGGACTCCTACAATGAGCAGTTCTTC | CASSPRGDSYNEQFF
NA | NA | TRBJ2-5 | TRBV9 | 14 | TGTGCCAGCAGCGCAAGGGGGGGGCAGGAGACCCAGTACTTC | CASSARGGQETQYF
once | NA | TRBJ1-2 | TRBV6-5 | 15 | TGTGCCAGCACCCGTAACAGCCATGCTAACTATGGCTACACCTTC | CASTRNSHANYGYTF
NA | TRBD1 | TRBJ2-7 | TRBV6-2/TRBV6-3 | 16 | TGTGCCAGCAGTGCCGGGACAGGGGCCCCACCCTACGAGCAGTACTTC | CASSAGTGAPPYEQYF
once | TRBD1 | TRBJ1-1 | TRBV7-9 | 16 | TGTGCCAGCAGCTTATACCCGGGACAGCTGAACACTGAAGCTTTCTTT | CASSLYPGQLNTEAFF
NA | TRBD1 | TRBJ1-2 | TRBV29-1 | 14 | TGCAGCGTGGTGCCCGGACAGGCTTACTATGGCTACACCTTC | CSVVPGQAYYGYTF
NA | TRBD2 | TRBJ2-1 | TRBV3-1/TRBV3-2 | 15 | TGTGCCAGCAGCCACTGGACTAGCGGTACAATGAAGCAGTTCTTC | CASSHWTSGTMKQFF
NA | NA | TRBJ2-7 | TRBV7-8 | 13 | TGTGCCAGCAGCTTAGAGGAGGGTTACGAGCAGTACTTC | CASSLEEGYEQYF
NA | TRBD2 | TRBJ2-2 | TRBV3-1/TRBV3-2 | 18 | TGTGCCAGCAGCCGAACAAGGGCGGGAGTCGAAAACACCGGGGAGCTGTTTTTT | CASSRTRAGVENTGELFF
NA | TRBD2 | TRBJ2-7 | TRBV27 | 14 | TGTGCCAGCAGTTTGTCTAGCGGGTTTGACGAGCAGTACTTC | CASSLSSGFDEQYF
NA | TRBD2 | TRBJ2-5 | TRBV3-1/TRBV3-2 | 14 | TGTGCCAGCAGCCTATGGGAGGGGCGGGAGACCCAGTACTTC | CASSLWEGRETQYF
NA | NA | TRBJ2-3 | TRBV9 | 15 | TGTGCCAGCAGCGGAAGCGGATACAACACAGATACGCAGTATTTT | CASSGSGYNTDTQYF
NA | NA | TRBJ1-2 | TRBV5-1 | 15 | TGCGCCAGCAGCTTGGAAAGCAGGGCAGACTATGGCTACACCTTC | CASSLESRADYGYTF
NA | TRBD1 | TRBJ2-2 | TRBV11-3 | 16 | TGTGCCAGCAGCAGAGGGGGCAGGGGAGAGGGCGGGGAGCTGTTTTTT | CASSRGGRGEGGELFF
NA | TRBD1 | TRBJ1-1 | TRBV19 | 17 | TGTGCCAGTACCGATACAGGGGTAATCCCTTACGAGACTGAAGCTTTCTTT | CASTDTGVIPYETEAFF
once | NA | TRBJ1-1 | TRBV9 | 15 | TGTGCCAGCAGCATAGACTCCCTCGGGGGCACTGAAGCTTTCTTT | CASSIDSLGGTEAFF
once | NA | TRBJ2-2 | TRBV9 | 18 | TGTGCCAGCAGCTCCCGAAGGGGGGGACAGGTGTACACCGGGGAGCTGTTTTTT | CASSSRRGGQVYTGELFF
NA | TRBD2 | TRBJ2-1 | TRBV7-6 | 15 | TGTGCCAGCAGCTTAAGTCATACGGGGGGGAATGAGCAGTTCTTC | CASSLSHTGGNEQFF
NA | NA | TRBJ1-1 | TRBV19 | 13 | TGTGCCAGTAGTACAACCGCGGACAGTGAAGCTTTCTTT | CASSTTADSEAFF
NA | NA | TRBJ1-3 | TRBV7-6 | 17 | TGTGCCAGCAGCTTAGTCCCGGGACAAATTGTGGGAAACACCATATATTTT | CASSLVPGQIVGNTIYF
NA | TRBD2 | TRBJ2-2 | TRBV10-3 | 15 | TGTGCCATCAGGCCAGCGGGAGGGCCGGTCGGGGAGCTGTTTTTT | CAIRPAGGPVGELFF